These T cell receptor beta chains were read from a single sample in a study of T cells in Graves' hyperthyroidism and ophthalmopathy. TCRdb independently ran MiXCR on the multiplex PCR reads; one entry per CDR3 protein. The data contain 400,000 to 500,000 distinct CDR3 sequences, around 15% of them singletons. Sequenced material: blood. The receptors here all came from a woman aged 18-29 years with Graves' hyperthyroidism. CDR3s include the opening cysteine and the closing phenylalanine or tryptophan. Fields, in order: V gene, D gene, J gene, clone size, CDR3 protein, CDR3 DNA. The D gene is left open where the match is weak. Clone size is shown for a subset of rows, as once, few, many or a class of expanded clone.

>TRBV12-3/TRBV12-4|-|TRBJ2-7|few
CASSGGGPTYEQYF
TGTGCCAGTTCAGGGGGGGGCCCCACCTACGAGCAGTACTTC
>TRBV6-1|TRBD1|TRBJ2-7|-
CATISRDRGSYEQHF
TGTGCCACCATAAGCCGGGACAGGGGATCTTACGAGCAGCACTTC
>TRBV29-1|TRBD2|TRBJ2-4|once
CSVVPAGYSGNIQYF
TGCAGCGTTGTTCCAGCGGGATATTCAGGAAACATTCAGTACTTC
>TRBV20-1|-|TRBJ2-5|-
CSARVPGKRETQYF
TGCAGTGCTAGAGTTCCGGGGAAGCGGGAGACCCAGTACTTC
>TRBV10-3|-|TRBJ1-1|many
CAISDGRDTEAFF
TGTGCCATCAGTGACGGGAGGGACACTGAAGCTTTCTTT
>TRBV5-1|TRBD1|TRBJ1-1|many
CASSSTGANTEAFF
TGCGCCAGCAGCTCGACAGGGGCCAACACTGAAGCTTTCTTT
>TRBV20-1|TRBD2|TRBJ2-3|many
CSARGLAGDIQYF
TGCAGTGCCCGGGGACTAGCGGGTGACATACAGTATTTT
>TRBV7-2|TRBD1|TRBJ1-5|few
CASSLVGTGKSNQPQHF
TGTGCCAGCAGCTTAGTGGGGACAGGGAAAAGCAATCAGCCCCAGCATTTT
>TRBV11-2|-|TRBJ2-7|-
CASSLGRGGRDHEQYF
TGTGCCAGCAGCTTAGGTAGGGGGGGCAGGGACCACGAGCAGTACTTC
>TRBV9|-|TRBJ2-1|-
CASSETTGRTEQFF
TGTGCCAGCAGCGAAACAACAGGGAGAACTGAGCAGTTCTTC
>TRBV6-2/TRBV6-3|-|TRBJ1-1|-
CVSSQSLGTEAFF
TGTGTCAGCAGCCAGTCGCTTGGGACTGAAGCTTTCTTT
>TRBV2|-|TRBJ1-1|many
CASSGSGVGTEAFF
TGTGCCAGCAGTGGAAGTGGGGTTGGAACTGAAGCTTTCTTT
>TRBV20-1|TRBD1|TRBJ2-7|many
CSAKEQGAYEQYF
TGCAGTGCTAAAGAGCAGGGGGCTTACGAGCAGTACTTC
>TRBV15|TRBD2|TRBJ2-5|-
CATSAGGGREETQYF
TGTGCCACCAGCGCCGGGGGGGGTAGGGAGGAGACCCAGTACTTC
>TRBV7-2|TRBD1|TRBJ2-1|many
CASSLVPRAGGNEQFF
TGTGCCAGCAGCTTAGTACCTCGGGCAGGGGGAAATGAGCAGTTCTTC
>TRBV5-1|-|TRBJ2-7|-
CASSLGDLGAGEQYF
TGCGCCAGCAGCTTGGGGGACCTGGGGGCGGGCGAGCAGTACTTC
>TRBV6-1|-|TRBJ2-3|many
CAHSPGRITDTQYF
TGTGCACACTCCCCAGGACGGATCACAGATACGCAGTATTTT
>TRBV29-1|-|TRBJ2-6|-
CSVHVSEPGANVLTF
TGCAGCGTTCACGTCTCAGAGCCTGGGGCCAACGTCCTGACTTTC
>TRBV7-3|-|TRBJ2-1|few
CASSLTVLGNEQFF
TGTGCCAGCAGCTTAACGGTCTTAGGCAATGAGCAGTTCTTC
>TRBV6-1|-|TRBJ1-2|many
CASRDGPIYGYTF
TGTGCCAGCAGGGACGGGCCCATCTATGGCTACACCTTC
>TRBV4-3|-|TRBJ2-6|-
CASSQDYPGAGANVLTF
TGCGCCAGCAGCCAAGACTACCCAGGGGCTGGGGCCAACGTCCTGACTTTC
>TRBV28|-|TRBJ2-2|many
CASGPTPGTGELFF
TGTGCCAGCGGGCCCACTCCTGGGACCGGGGAGCTGTTTTTT
>TRBV5-1|-|TRBJ2-1|many
CASSGPRGSNEQFF
TGCGCCAGCAGCGGCCCCCGAGGGAGCAATGAGCAGTTCTTC
>TRBV5-8|-|TRBJ2-3|few
CASSLFVDPNTDTQYF
TGTGCCAGCAGCTTGTTTGTCGACCCAAACACAGATACGCAGTATTTT
>TRBV28|-|TRBJ2-7|-
CASSTSPPPQSYEQYF
-
>TRBV28|-|TRBJ1-5|-
CASIYSGRFKEKQDSNQPQHF
TGTGCCAGCATCTACTCCGGCAGGTTCAAAGAGAAACAGGATAGCAATCAGCCCCAGCATTTT
>TRBV12-3/TRBV12-4|-|TRBJ1-1|many
CASNLGSRMNTEAFF
TGTGCCAGCAATCTTGGGTCGAGGATGAACACTGAAGCTTTCTTT
>TRBV28|-|TRBJ1-2|-
CAAGRGNYGYTF
TGTGCCGCCGGGCGGGGGAACTATGGCTACACCTTC
>TRBV4-2|TRBD2|TRBJ2-1|-
CASSQNPGTSGNYNEQFF
TGTGCCAGCAGCCAGAATCCCGGGACTAGCGGGAACTACAATGAGCAGTTCTTC
>TRBV12-3/TRBV12-4|-|TRBJ1-5|few
CASSTVSSNQPQHF
TGTGCCAGCAGTACGGTGTCGAGCAATCAGCCCCAGCATTTT
>TRBV6-1|-|TRBJ2-1|-
CASSSGTAGNEQFF
TGTGCCAGCAGTTCAGGGACTGCGGGGAATGAGCAGTTCTTC
>TRBV20-1|TRBD2|TRBJ2-2|-
CSARPSGSGTGELFF
TGCAGTGCTAGACCCAGCGGGAGTGGGACCGGGGAGCTGTTTTTT
>TRBV10-2|TRBD2|TRBJ2-1|few
CASSGLAGYEQFF
TGCGCCAGCAGTGGTCTAGCGGGATATGAGCAGTTCTTC
>TRBV29-1|-|TRBJ2-7|many
CSVRDVGYEQYF
TGCAGCGTTCGGGACGTTGGCTACGAGCAGTACTTC
>TRBV5-1|TRBD2|TRBJ2-5|-
CASSPGGVGETQYF
TGCGCCAGCAGCCCGGGGGGGGTTGGAGAGACCCAGTACTTC
>TRBV28|-|TRBJ2-2|many
CASSSPGETGELFF
TGTGCCAGCAGTTCCCCGGGGGAGACCGGGGAGCTGTTTTTT
>TRBV19|TRBD1|TRBJ2-3|few
CASSETSGGSTDTQYF
TGTGCCAGTAGCGAGACTTCAGGGGGCTCCACAGATACGCAGTATTTT
>TRBV30|-|TRBJ1-3|many
CAWARGNTIYF
TGTGCCTGGGCTCGAGGGAACACCATATATTTT
>TRBV3-1|-|TRBJ1-5|many
CASSRTGNQPQHF
TGTGCCAGCAGCCGAACGGGGAATCAGCCCCAGCATTTT
>TRBV29-1|-|TRBJ1-2|-
CSVEDARDNYGYTF
TGCAGCGTTGAAGATGCCAGGGATAACTATGGCTACACCTTC
>TRBV6-1|TRBD2|TRBJ2-1|-
CASSALAGADNEQFF
TGTGCCAGCAGTGCACTAGCGGGAGCCGACAATGAGCAGTTCTTC
>TRBV7-2|-|TRBJ1-2|many
CASSPTGKGYTF
TGTGCCAGCAGCCCCACAGGGAAGGGCTACACCTTC